Following are 21 T cell receptor beta chains from one sample sequenced in a study of T cells in Graves' hyperthyroidism and ophthalmopathy. TCR beta CDR3 regions were amplified from RNA transcripts. In the first-round RT-PCR of the TCR CDR3, the HTBI primer set was used. TCRdb fed the multiplex PCR reads into MiXCR, producing one record per CDR3 protein. This repertoire shows approximately 610,000 distinct CDR3 sequences, 16% found once; its top ten account for under 20%. The source material was blood. These receptors were obtained from a woman under 30 with Graves' hyperthyroidism.

The chain couples TRBV29-1 to TRBJ1-2; D might be TRBD1 (6 bases). V gave up 7 bases and J gave up 2 bases, with 17 bases separating them. Germline V gene data show CDR1 as SQVTM and CDR2 as ANQGSEA. This CDR3 region has 14 residues. CDR3 sequence: CSATPDSGNYGYTF. CDR3 in DNA: TGCAGCGCCACTCCGGACAGTGGAAACTATGGCTACACCTTC.

This chain's CDR3 is CASSQDVTGTYGYTF. The CDR3 DNA reads as TGCGCCAGCAGCCAAGATGTGACAGGGACGTATGGCTACACCTTC. V and J are TRBV4-3 and TRBJ1-2; 7 bases fit TRBD1. Germline V lookup: CDR1 LGHNA, CDR2 YSLEER. V shed 0 bases, J shed 5 bases, and the junction held 6 bases outside the gene matches. CDR3 length: 15 residues.

This clonotype was found a few times. The CDR3 loop is CASSMTGYGGYTF. For the CDR3, the DNA is TGTGCCAGCAGTATGACAGGTTACGGTGGCTACACCTTC. The J gene is TRBJ1-2, the V gene TRBV27; maybe TRBD1 (6 bases). Trimming took off 5 bases at V and 7 bases at J, with 14 bases between the two ends. Germline assignment: CDR1 MNHEY and CDR2 SMNVEV (reference sequence). The CDR3 spans 13 residues.

The chain is built from TRBV19 and TRBJ2-5; D is unclear. The V and J ends lost 10 bases and 0 bases respectively, with 12 bases between them. CDR1 is LNHDA and CDR2 is SQIVND in the germline V gene (reference sequence). The CDR3 is made up of 13 amino acids. The CDR3 nucleotides are TGTGCCACCGCCAATGGGGACCAAGAGACCCAGTACTTC. Translated, it gives CATANGDQETQYF.

This clonotype was detected ten times or more. The rearrangement uses TRBV28 and TRBJ2-2; TRBD1 or TRBD2 may be the D gene (5 bases each). The CDR3 consists of 15 residues. Between the trimmed V and J ends, which lost 6 bases and 4 bases, there was a span of 15 bases. The germline V gene encodes CDR1 MDHEN and CDR2 SYDVKM. The DNA for the CDR3 is TGTGCCAGCAGCTCAGGGACCCTTGCCACCGGGGAGCTGTTTTTT. Translation: CASSSGTLATGELFF.

The chain employs TRBV18 and TRBJ2-5, with 7 bases aligning to TRBD1. The J segment lost 4 bases and the V segment lost 6 bases, leaving 11 bases of the junction unmatched. The CDR3 runs to 15 residues. Germline V gives CDR1 KGHSH, CDR2 LQKENI. CDR3 sequence: CASSRRQGTGETQYF. As DNA, the CDR3 is TGTGCCAGCTCTCGTCGACAGGGAACGGGAGAGACCCAGTACTTC.

This clonotype showed up just a few times. V and J are TRBV6-1 and TRBJ2-3; TRBD2 might be the D (6 bases). Germline V CDR1 and CDR2: MNHNS, SASEGT. CDR3 length equals 16 residues. Trimming took 5 bases from V and 4 from J, leaving 19 bases between them. The DNA for the CDR3 is TGTGCCAGCAGTTATTTCGGGGGTCTAGCCCCAGATACGCAGTATTTT. It yields the protein CASSYFGGLAPDTQYF.

In its sample, this clonotype was seen many times. The chain joins TRBV18 to TRBJ1-1; no clear D gene. The germline V gene encodes CDR1 KGHSH and CDR2 LQKENI. There are 13 residues in the CDR3. The V end lost 3 bases, the J end lost 4 bases, and 9 bases lay between the germline ends. The CDR3 DNA follows: TGTGCCAGCTCACCCACCCGAGGCACTGAAGCTTTCTTT. Its translation is CASSPTRGTEAFF.

This clonotype was observed at least ten times. The chain carries TRBV20-1 and TRBJ1-2; D call uncertain. Trimming stripped 2 bases from V and 8 bases from J, with 12 bases between. The CDR3 loop spans 12 amino acids. Germline V gives CDR1 DFQATT, CDR2 SNEGSKA (reference sequence). For the CDR3, the DNA is TGCAGTGCTAGAAGTAGGGAGAAAGGCTACACCTTC. Protein product: CSARSREKGYTF.

This clonotype was counted many times. In DNA, the CDR3 is TGTGCTAGTGGTTTGGTACTGAGGAACACTGAAGCTTTCTTT. Protein: CASGLVLRNTEAFF. The rearrangement joins TRBV12-5 to TRBJ1-1, with no clear D. The germline V gene encodes CDR1 LGHNT and CDR2 FRNRAP. Trimming shortened V by 0 bases and J by 1 base, and 6 bases separated the two germline ends. The CDR3 has 14 amino acids.

The chain couples TRBV6-6 to TRBJ2-7; 8 bases fit TRBD1. The V and J ends lost 0 bases and 1 base, in that order; junction bases with no gene match: 14. Germline V gene sequence: CDR1 MNHNY, CDR2 SVGAGI (reference sequence). This CDR3 contains 19 residues. CDR3 sequence (DNA): TGTGCCAGCAGTTACTCGTACCGAGACAGGGACAGGAGGTCCTACGAGCAGTACTTC. Protein sequence: CASSYSYRDRDRRSYEQYF.

Notes on this clonotype: This may be a read error, as it is one base from a much larger clone. V is TRBV2 and J is TRBJ2-1; D unclear. The CDR3 has 11 residues. V lost 1 base, J lost 11 bases, and 6 bases lay in between. The germline CDR1 and CDR2 sequences are SNHLY and FYNNEI. CDR3 protein: CASSEERKQFF. In nucleotides, the CDR3 is TGTGCCAGCAGTGAAGAACGGAAGCAGTTCTTC.

This clonotype was detected many times. The chain carries TRBV19 and TRBJ1-5, with TRBD1 as a possible D gene (5 bases). Trimming removed 7 bases from V and 5 bases from J, with 21 bases in between. CDR3 length equals 16 residues. Germline CDR1 reads LNHDA; CDR2 reads SQIVND (reference sequence). The CDR3: CASNRGGGAIDQPQHF. CDR3 in DNA: TGTGCCAGTAACCGGGGGGGAGGGGCTATCGATCAGCCCCAGCATTTT.

The chain joins TRBV13 to TRBJ1-2; TRBD1 agrees at 10 bases. The CDR3 runs to 15 residues. Germline V gene lookup returns CDR1 PRHDT and CDR2 FYEKMQ (reference sequence). Trimming took 5 bases from V and 4 from J; bases not matched to a gene: 7. DNA of the CDR3: TGTGCCAGCAGCAAAGGGACAGGGGCGACCTATGGCTACACCTTC. This sequence encodes CASSKGTGATYGYTF.

V usage is TRBV6-1 and J usage is TRBJ2-7; 9 bases agree with TRBD1. This CDR3 comprises 15 residues. Germline loops: CDR1 MNHNS, CDR2 SASEGT. V lost 6 bases and J lost 2; bases outside the gene matches: 8. The CDR3 sequence: CASRHGQGTTYEQYF. In nucleotides, the CDR3 is TGTGCCAGCAGGCATGGACAGGGGACGACCTACGAGCAGTACTTC.

The chain has TRBV29-1 and TRBJ1-2; D gene uncertain. CDR1 is SQVTM and CDR2 is ANQGSEA in the germline V gene. This CDR3 spans 14 amino acids. Trimming took 4 bases from V and 1 from J, leaving 13 bases between them. The DNA of the CDR3 is TGCAGCGTTGTTGGGCAGTTAATTAACTATGGCTACACCTTC. The encoded protein is CSVVGQLINYGYTF.

This clonotype came up a few times. The chain recombines TRBV19 with TRBJ2-1; 7 nucleotides agree with TRBD2. Looked up from germline, CDR1 is LNHDA and CDR2 is SQIVND (reference sequence). V lost 2 bases and J lost 4; bases outside the gene matches: 11. The CDR3 consists of 17 residues. The CDR3 here is CASSIWERDLRYNEQFF. DNA for the CDR3: TGTGCCAGTAGTATATGGGAGCGGGACCTAAGATACAATGAGCAGTTCTTC.

This clonotype was recorded at least ten times. V usage is TRBV5-1 and J usage is TRBJ1-1, with TRBD1 as a possible D gene (5 bases). Germline CDR1 SGHRS, CDR2 YFSETQ. This CDR3 is built from 13 residues. V was pared by 0 bases and J by 4 bases, with 7 bases between. CDR3 loop: CASSLDGGTEAFF. The CDR3 nucleotides read TGCGCCAGCAGCTTGGACGGGGGCACTGAAGCTTTCTTT.

This clonotype occurred many times. The gene calls are TRBV20-1 and TRBJ1-2; D is uncertain. Germline assignment: CDR1 DFQATT and CDR2 SNEGSKA (reference sequence). The CDR3 is 12 residues long. The ends were cut back, 3 bases at V and 5 bases at J, with 10 bases in the middle. The DNA of the CDR3 is TGCAGTGCTAGCGACGGAGGATATGGCTACACCTTC. Translated, it gives CSASDGGYGYTF.

This clonotype was recorded many times. The CDR3 reads CASSVRDSNEKLFF. The CDR3 DNA is TGTGCCAGCAGCGTCCGGGACAGTAATGAAAAACTGTTTTTT. The chain is built from TRBV9 and TRBJ1-4; 7 nucleotides align to TRBD1. This CDR3 is built from 14 residues. V was clipped by 2 bases and J by 4 bases; unmatched bases: 2. Germline lookup yields CDR1 SGDLS and CDR2 YYNGEE.

This clonotype was counted a few times. The V call is TRBV24-1, the J call TRBJ2-2, with 16 nucleotides matching TRBD2. Trimming removed 3 bases from V and 0 bases from J; junction bases left unmatched: 6. Per germline, CDR1 KGHDR and CDR2 SFDVKD. The length of the CDR3 is 20 residues. CDR3 in amino acids: CATSDPGLAGGMANTGELFF. Written as DNA, the CDR3 is TGTGCCACCAGTGATCCGGGACTAGCGGGAGGGATGGCGAACACCGGGGAGCTGTTTTTT.